This TCR beta chain was identified in a study of cytomegalovirus exposure and HLA in healthy donors. Study findings and constraints: A later analysis found most CMV-associated TCR beta chains apparently HLA-restricted. Some 16,000 TCR beta sequences were associated with HLA alleles at 0.05 false discovery rate in a later analysis. Common viral pathogens seemed, in a later analysis, to connect with several of the most significant clusters.

This PCR relied on a set of 60 Vbeta primers and 13 Jbeta primers. Assay: immunoSEQ multiplex PCR; the TCRdb copy retains only in-frame clones and omits some. Here the sample spans under 250,000 clones, approximately 82% being singletons. J gave up 0 bases and V 3 bases, and 13 bases lay outside the gene matches. The CDR3 is made up of 19 amino acids. Looked up from germline, CDR1 is LNHNV and CDR2 is YYDKDF (reference sequence). Note on this clone: The antigen is undetermined.

The source is a man aged 18 to 29 in good health and CMV-seronegative. This chain joins TRBV15 and TRBJ1-4; 7 nucleotides align to TRBD1. The source material was PBMCs. CDR3: CATSRDGTATIATNEKLFF. The CDR3 region has the DNA TGTGCCACCAGCAGGGACGGGACAGCAACCATTGCAACTAATGAAAAACTGTTTTTT.